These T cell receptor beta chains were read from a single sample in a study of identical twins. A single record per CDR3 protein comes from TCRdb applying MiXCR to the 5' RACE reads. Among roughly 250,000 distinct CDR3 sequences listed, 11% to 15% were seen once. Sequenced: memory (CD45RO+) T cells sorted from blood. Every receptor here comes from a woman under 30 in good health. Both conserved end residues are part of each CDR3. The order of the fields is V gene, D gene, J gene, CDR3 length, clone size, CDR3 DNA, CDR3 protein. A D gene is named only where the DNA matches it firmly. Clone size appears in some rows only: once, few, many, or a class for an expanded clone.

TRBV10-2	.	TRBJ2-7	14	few	TGCTCCAGATTAGGAGGGGGAGACTCCTACGAGCAGTACTTC	CSRLGGGDSYEQYF
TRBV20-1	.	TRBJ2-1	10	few	TGCAGTGCCAGGGGACATGAGCAGTTCTTC	CSARGHEQFF
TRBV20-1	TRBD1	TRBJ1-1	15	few	TGCAGTGCTTATAGGCGGGGACAGGGTGGTACTGAAGCTTTCTTT	CSAYRRGQGGTEAFF
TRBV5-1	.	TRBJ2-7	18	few	TGCGCCAGCAGCTTGGAGGTCGGGTCACCCTCAAGGGGTTACGAGCAGTACTTC	CASSLEVGSPSRGYEQYF
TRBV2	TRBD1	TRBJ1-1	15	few	TGTGCCAGCTGTTGGGGAGGGGGCCGGAACACTGAAGCTTTCTTT	CASCWGGGRNTEAFF
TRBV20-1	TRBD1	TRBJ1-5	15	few	TGCAGTGCTTTATACAGGGGGCTAGGCAATCAGCCCCAGCATTTT	CSALYRGLGNQPQHF
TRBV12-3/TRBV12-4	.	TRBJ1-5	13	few	TGTGCCAGCAGTGCTACAGGCAATCAGCCCCAGCATTTT	CASSATGNQPQHF
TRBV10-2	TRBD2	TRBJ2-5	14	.	TGCGCCAGCAGTGAGCCAGGACTAGGCAACCTGGGGTACTTC	CASSEPGLGNLGYF
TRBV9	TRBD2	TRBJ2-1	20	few	TGTGCCAGCAGCCCTCCCCCGACTAGCGGGAGTGCCTTGGTGTGGAATGAGCAGTTCTTC	CASSPPPTSGSALVWNEQFF
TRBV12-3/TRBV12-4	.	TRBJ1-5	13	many	TGTGCCAGCAGTTTTTCTAGCAATCAGCCCCAGCATTTT	CASSFSSNQPQHF
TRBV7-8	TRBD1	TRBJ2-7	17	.	TGTGCCAGCAGCTTAGGTCCGGGAGGTCGACAGGGGGGCGAGCAGTACTTC	CASSLGPGGRQGGEQYF
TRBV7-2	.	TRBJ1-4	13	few	TGTGCCAGCAGCTGGAGACGTGGGGAAAAACTGTTTTTT	CASSWRRGEKLFF
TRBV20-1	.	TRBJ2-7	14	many	TGCAGTGCCACGCCGAGCTCAAACTCCTACGAGCAGTACTTC	CSATPSSNSYEQYF
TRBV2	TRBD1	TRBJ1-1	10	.	TGTGCCAGGGGGACAGATGAAGCTTTCTTT	CARGTDEAFF
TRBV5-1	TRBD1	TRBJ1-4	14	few	TGCGCCAGCAGCTTGGTGGGACAGGGGATGGAACTGTTTTTT	CASSLVGQGMELFF
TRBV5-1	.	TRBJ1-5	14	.	TGCGCCAGCAGCTTGACTGGGAGAGATCAGCCCCAGCATTTT	CASSLTGRDQPQHF
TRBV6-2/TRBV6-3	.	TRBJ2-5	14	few	TGTGCCACAAGACCGGGGGGCGTGCGAGAGACCCAGTACTTC	CATRPGGVRETQYF
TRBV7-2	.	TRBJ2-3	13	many	TGTGCCAGCAGCACCCCAAACCAGTCAACGCAGTATTTT	CASSTPNQSTQYF
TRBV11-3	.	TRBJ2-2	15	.	TGTGCCAGCAGCTTCTATCGGGGTAGTACCGGGGAGCTGTTTTTT	CASSFYRGSTGELFF
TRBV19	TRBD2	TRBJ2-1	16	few	TGTGCCAGTAGTACTTTACTAGCGGGAGGACGGAGTGAGCAGTTCTTC	CASSTLLAGGRSEQFF
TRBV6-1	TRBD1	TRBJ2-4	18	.	TGTGCCAGCAGTGAACGTAAGGACAGGGGCCTAGCCAAAAACATTCAGTACTTC	CASSERKDRGLAKNIQYF
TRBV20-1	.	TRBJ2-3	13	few	TGCAGTGCTAGCGAGGGGGGAGCAGATACGCAGTATTTT	CSASEGGADTQYF
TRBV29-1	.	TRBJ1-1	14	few	TGCAGCGTGCGGAGAGGGCAAGGGGGCACTGAAGCTTTCTTT	CSVRRGQGGTEAFF
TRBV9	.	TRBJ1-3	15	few	TGTGCCAGCAGCGTAGATCGGGTCTCTGGAAACACCATATATTTT	CASSVDRVSGNTIYF
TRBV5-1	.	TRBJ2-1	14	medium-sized	TGCGCCAGCAGCTTGTTGGCCTCCTTACAGGGGCAGTTCTTC	CASSLLASLQGQFF
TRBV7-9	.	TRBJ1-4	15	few	TGTGCCAGCAGCCCACTGTCGGGGGTGAATGAAAAACTGTTTTTT	CASSPLSGVNEKLFF
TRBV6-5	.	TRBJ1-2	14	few	TGTGCCAGCAGTTACTCGACGGGGGCAGGGGGCTACACCTTC	CASSYSTGAGGYTF
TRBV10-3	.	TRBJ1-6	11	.	TGTGCCACTATGGACCGCACCGGGGTCCACTTT	CATMDRTGVHF
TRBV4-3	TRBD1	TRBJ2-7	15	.	TGCGCCAGCAGCCCCCAGGTGGGCAGGGGGAACGAGCAGTACTTC	CASSPQVGRGNEQYF
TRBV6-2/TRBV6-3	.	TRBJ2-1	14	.	TGTGCCAGCAGTGAGGGGGGGCCATACAATGAGCAGTTCTTC	CASSEGGPYNEQFF
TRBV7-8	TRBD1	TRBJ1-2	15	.	TGTGCCAGCAGCTTATATGGACAGGCAGACTATGGCTACACCTTC	CASSLYGQADYGYTF
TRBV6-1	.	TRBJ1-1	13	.	TGTGCCAGCACACAGCTTCAGGACACTGAAGCTTTCTTT	CASTQLQDTEAFF
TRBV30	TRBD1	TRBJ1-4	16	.	TGTGCCTGGAGTGCCCAGATGGGGACAGGAAACGAAAAACTGTTTTTT	CAWSAQMGTGNEKLFF
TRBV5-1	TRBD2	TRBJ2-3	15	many	TGCGCCAGCAGCTTGGTTAGCGGGAACACAGATACGCAGTATTTT	CASSLVSGNTDTQYF
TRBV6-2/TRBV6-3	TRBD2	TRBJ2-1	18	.	TGTGCCAGCAGTTCCACCACAACCGGGACTAGCGGGAGAAATGAGCAGTTCTTC	CASSSTTTGTSGRNEQFF
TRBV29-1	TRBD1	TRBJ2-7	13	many	TGCAGCGTTGTGAGGGGGCCGTCCTACGAGCAGTACTTC	CSVVRGPSYEQYF
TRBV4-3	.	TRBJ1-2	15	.	TGCGCCAGCAGCCAAGATGTCGACTATAACTATGGCTACACCTTC	CASSQDVDYNYGYTF
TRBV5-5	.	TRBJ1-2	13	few	TGTGCCAGCAGCTTGGCGTTTAACTATGGCTACACCTTC	CASSLAFNYGYTF
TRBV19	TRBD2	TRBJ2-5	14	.	TGTGCCAGTAGTATAAGACTAGCGGGAGAGACCCAGTACTTC	CASSIRLAGETQYF
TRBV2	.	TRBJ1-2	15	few	TGTGCCAGCAGTGAGCTTAAGAGTAGGGCCTATGGCTACACCTTC	CASSELKSRAYGYTF
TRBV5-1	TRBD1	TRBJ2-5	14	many	TGCGCCAGCAGGAGGAGAACAGGGGAAGAGACCCAGTACTTC	CASRRRTGEETQYF
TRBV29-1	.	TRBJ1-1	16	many	TGCAGCGTTGCCCCGGGCTGGGGTATGGCGAACACTGAAGCTTTCTTT	CSVAPGWGMANTEAFF
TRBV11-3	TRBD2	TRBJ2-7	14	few	TGTGCCAGCAATCAAGCGGGGAAAACCTACGAGCAGTACTTC	CASNQAGKTYEQYF
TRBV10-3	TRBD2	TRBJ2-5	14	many	TGTGCCAGTTCACTAGCGGGGGGCCAAGAGACCCAGTACTTC	CASSLAGGQETQYF
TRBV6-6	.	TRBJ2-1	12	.	TGTGCCAGCAGGGGGAGGATCATTGAGCAGTTCTTC	CASRGRIIEQFF
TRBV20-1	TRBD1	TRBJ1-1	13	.	TGCAGTGCTATGTCCGGGACAGGGGGGGAAGCTTTCTTT	CSAMSGTGGEAFF
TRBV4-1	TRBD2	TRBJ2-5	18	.	TGCGCCAGCAGCCAAGATGGAAGAGGACTAGCGGGGGGGGAGACCCAGTACTTC	CASSQDGRGLAGGETQYF